A single sample is the source of the 13 T cell receptor beta chains below, sequenced in a study of TIL therapy for anti-PD-1-resistant metastatic lung cancer. Regarding time point: pre-treatment sample, taken before nivolumab and TIL therapy. The libraries were made with immunoSEQ v3. Sequenced by immunoSEQ multiplex PCR; TCRdb stores in-frame clones only, minus some. The data contain roughly 60,000 clones, roughly 80% of them singletons. The source was blood, collected at baseline. These receptors were obtained from a person between 25 and 79 years old with non-small cell lung cancer.

CDR3 sequence reads: CASSQDGGTNTGELFF. The DNA of the CDR3 is TGTGCCAGCAGCCAAGACGGCGGCACGAACACCGGGGAGCTGTTTTTT. The chain carries TRBV4-2 and TRBJ2-2; D is ambiguous. Trimming took 0 bases from V and 0 from J, leaving 8 bases between them. This CDR3 region has 16 residues. Germline V gene lookup returns CDR1 LGHNA and CDR2 YNFKEQ.

V and J are TRBV23-1 and TRBJ1-2; D unresolved. TRBV23-1 counts as an open reading frame of uncertain function. This CDR3 spans 13 amino acids. V lost 5 bases, J lost 4 bases, and 11 bases lay in between. CDR3 nucleotides: TGCGCCAGCAGTGTCAGAGAGACCTATGGCTACACCTTC. It encodes CASSVRETYGYTF.

The chain joins TRBV14 to TRBJ2-1; D remains unclear. V was cut by 2 bases and J by 3 bases, with 5 bases left in between. The CDR3 totals 13 residues. Germline V CDR1 and CDR2: SGHDN, FVKESK. CDR3: CASSQIHYNEQFF. DNA for the CDR3: TGTGCCAGCAGCCAAATACACTACAATGAGCAGTTCTTC.

The chain employs TRBV6-5 and TRBJ2-1, with D tentatively TRBD2 (6 bases). V dropped 4 bases and J dropped 6 bases, with 13 bases sitting between them. This CDR3 contains 14 residues. CDR1 is MNHEY and CDR2 is SVGAGI in the germline V gene. For the CDR3, the DNA is TGTGCCAGCAGTTCGGGGGACCGAATCAATGAGCAGTTCTTC. Translated, it gives CASSSGDRINEQFF.

CDR3 DNA: TGTGCCAGCAGTGAAGTGGGTAGCAGGTCGTTCGGTGGCTACACCTTC. As protein: CASSEVGSRSFGGYTF. The genes are TRBV6-1 and TRBJ1-2, with D unresolved. The V and J ends lost 1 base and 7 bases respectively, with 19 bases between them. Germline CDR1 reads MNHNS; CDR2 reads SASEGT. The CDR3 loop spans 16 amino acids.

The chain recombines TRBV15 with TRBJ2-7, with TRBD1 matching over 9 bases. V lost 1 base to trimming and J lost 6 bases; unmatched junction nucleotides: 13. CDR3 length: 17 residues. CDR1 and CDR2 (germline): LNHNV, YYDKDF (reference sequence). In nucleotides, the CDR3 is TGTGCCACCAGCAGAGCGGGGGTCCCGGGACAGGGTCGCGAGCAGTACTTC. Its translation is CATSRAGVPGQGREQYF.

This chain uses TRBV28 with TRBJ1-1; no reliable D call. Per the germline V gene, CDR1 is MDHEN and CDR2 is SYDVKM. There are 13 residues in the CDR3. Trimming pared 7 bases from V and 0 bases from J, leaving 9 bases between. The CDR3 bases are TGTGCCAGCACCCCCCTACTGAACACTGAAGCTTTCTTT. Its protein is CASTPLLNTEAFF.

V is TRBV7-9 and J is TRBJ2-7; 9 positions agree with TRBD1. J lost 2 bases, V lost 1 base, and 0 bases had no gene match. Germline assignment: CDR1 SEHNR and CDR2 FQNEAQ (reference sequence). The CDR3 is 14 residues long. In DNA form, the CDR3 reads TGTGCCAGCAGCTTAGGGACAGGGGCCTACGAGCAGTACTTC. It is translated as CASSLGTGAYEQYF.

The rearrangement joins TRBV5-5 to TRBJ2-7; 7 bases map to TRBD1. The germline CDR1 and CDR2 sequences are SGHKS and YYEKEE (reference sequence). This CDR3 region has 15 residues. With V trimmed by 4 bases and J by 4 bases, 11 bases remained unmatched. CDR3 residues: CASSTPAVRGYEQYF. For the CDR3, the DNA is TGTGCCAGCAGCACCCCCGCGGTCAGGGGGTACGAGCAGTACTTC.

The chain uses TRBV11-2 and TRBJ2-5, with 9 bases lining up with TRBD2. The germline V gene encodes CDR1 SGHAT and CDR2 FQNNGV. There are 15 residues in the CDR3. V lost 3 bases, J lost 5 bases, and 7 bases stayed unmatched. Here the CDR3 DNA reads TGTGCCAGCAGCTTCCGCGGGAGGGCCTTGGAGACCCAGTACTTC. The encoded protein is CASSFRGRALETQYF.

The gene calls are TRBV25-1 and TRBJ1-1; 9 bases line up with TRBD1. Germline V gene sequence: CDR1 MGHDK, CDR2 SYGVNS. This CDR3 contains 14 residues. Unmatched junction bases numbered 5, after V lost 4 bases and J lost 5 bases. The CDR3 DNA reads as TGTGCCAGCAGTGGGTACAGGGGGCAAACTGAAGCTTTCTTT. Translation gives CASSGYRGQTEAFF.

The sample holds one count of this clone. V gene TRBV30 combines with J gene TRBJ2-7, with 7 nucleotides matching TRBD1. This CDR3 has 13 residues. Losses at the gene ends were 6 bases for V and 1 base for J; bases not matched to a gene: 6. From germline, CDR1 is GTSNPN and CDR2 SVGIG (reference sequence). The CDR3 bases are TGTGCCTGCAATCCGGGACAGTCCTACGAGCAGTACTTC. This sequence encodes CACNPGQSYEQYF.

The rearrangement links TRBV7-2 to TRBJ2-3; D call uncertain. CDR1 is SGHTA, CDR2 FQGNSA, per germline. V lost 1 base and J lost 0, with 8 bases in between. The CDR3 extends over 15 amino acids. The CDR3 DNA reads TGTGCCAGCAGCTTAGGGGTACGTAGCACAGATACGCAGTATTTT. Protein: CASSLGVRSTDTQYF.